The 29 T cell receptor beta chains listed next were all sequenced from one sample in a study of radiation and T cells in renal cell carcinoma. As to time point: baseline pretreatment blood. Treatment given: 15 Gy SBRT to primary tumor, nephrectomy 4 weeks later. This table comes from immunoSEQ multiplex PCR, and its TCRdb copy is limited to in-frame clones, with some not included. This table has tens of thousands of clones, 78% appearing once. The input for sequencing was blood, taken from a patient whose treatment included radiotherapy and nephrectomy. These receptors all stem from a man aged 55 to 70 with renal cell carcinoma.

The chain recombines TRBV7-2 with TRBJ2-1, with 11 bases fitting TRBD2. V lost 4 bases to trimming and J lost 3 bases; unmatched junction nucleotides: 8. CDR1 and CDR2 from the germline V gene are SGHTA and FQGNSA. CDR3 length: 17 amino acids. The CDR3 protein is CASSSHSTSGGYNEQFF. CDR3 nucleotides: TGTGCCAGCAGCTCACACTCTACTAGCGGGGGCTACAATGAGCAGTTCTTC.

The rearrangement joins TRBV7-8 to TRBJ2-1; no clear D. Germline CDR1 reads SGHVS; CDR2 reads FQNEAQ. Between the trimmed V and J ends, which lost 1 base and 1 base, there was a span of 8 bases. This CDR3 spans 15 amino acids. CDR3: CASSLDPGSYNEQFF. The CDR3 region has the DNA TGTGCCAGCAGCTTAGATCCTGGTTCCTACAATGAGCAGTTCTTC.

The chain has TRBV19 and TRBJ2-2, with D perhaps matching TRBD1 (6 bases). The CDR3 has 17 residues. The ends were cut back, 3 bases at V and 7 bases at J, with 21 bases in the middle. Germline V gene lookup returns CDR1 LNHDA and CDR2 SQIVND (reference sequence). The CDR3 loop reads CASSMGLQGNWGGELFF. CDR3 nucleotide sequence: TGTGCCAGTAGTATGGGATTACAGGGAAATTGGGGCGGGGAGCTGTTTTTT. Filled out from reference TRBV19 and TRBJ2-2, the complete variable domain reads DGGITQSPKYLFRKEGQNVTLSCEQNLNHDAMYWYRQDPGQGLRLIYYSQIVNDFQKGDIAEGYSVSREKKESFPLTVTSAQKNPTAFYLCASSMGLQGNWGGELFFGEGSRLTVL.

The gene calls are TRBV19 and TRBJ1-5, with 7 bases identical to TRBD1. The CDR3 length is 13 residues. J gave up 7 bases and V 7 bases, and 7 bases lay outside the gene matches. Germline assignment: CDR1 LNHDA and CDR2 SQIVND (reference sequence). The CDR3: CASTDRNEQPQHF. CDR3 nucleotides: TGTGCCAGTACGGACAGGAACGAGCAGCCCCAGCATTTT.

The V call is TRBV11-2, the J call TRBJ1-2; 8 bases are a match to TRBD1. The CDR3 extends over 14 amino acids. J was trimmed by 8 bases and V by 3 bases; bases with no gene match: 8. In germline, CDR1 is SGHAT, CDR2 FQNNGV. The CDR3 here is CASSFGQGHTGYTF. The CDR3 DNA reads TGTGCCAGCAGCTTCGGACAGGGCCACACGGGCTACACCTTC.

The chain recombines TRBV5-1 with TRBJ2-5; 9 nucleotides align to TRBD2. The CDR3 runs to 15 residues. V trimming: 0 bases; J trimming: 4 bases; junction bases outside the gene matches: 4. Germline assignment: CDR1 SGHRS and CDR2 YFSETQ. CDR3 amino acids: CASSLVAGGPETQYF. The CDR3, as DNA: TGCGCCAGCAGCTTGGTTGCGGGAGGGCCAGAGACCCAGTACTTC.

This rearrangement joins TRBV29-1 to TRBJ2-2; 8 positions match TRBD1. The trim removed 5 bases at V and 1 base at J, leaving 18 bases unmatched. Per germline, CDR1 SQVTM and CDR2 ANQGSEA. This CDR3 has 19 amino acids. CDR3 in amino acids: CSVLTHYAGTGKNTGELFF. In DNA, the CDR3 is TGCAGCGTTCTAACACACTATGCCGGGACAGGAAAGAACACCGGGGAGCTGTTTTTT.

The chain carries TRBV30 and TRBJ2-5, with TRBD2 matching over 9 bases. The CDR3 is 13 residues long. CDR1 GTSNPN and CDR2 SVGIG come from the germline V gene (reference sequence). Unmatched junction bases numbered 9, after V lost 8 bases and J lost 5 bases. DNA for the CDR3: TGTGCCCGGGGGCTAGCGGGACGGGAGACCCAGTACTTC. Translating gives CARGLAGRETQYF.

The gene calls are TRBV7-9 and TRBJ2-7, with D possibly matching TRBD1 (6 bases). Between the trimmed V and J ends, which lost 6 bases and 5 bases, there was a span of 14 bases. The CDR3 runs to 13 residues. Germline V gene data show CDR1 as SEHNR and CDR2 as FQNEAQ (reference sequence). CDR3 bases: TGTGCCAGCAGTTCAGGGGCCCCAAACGAGCAGTACTTC. Its translation: CASSSGAPNEQYF.

This rearrangement joins TRBV2 to TRBJ2-6; D might be TRBD1 or TRBD2, each matching 6 bases. The length of the CDR3 is 14 residues. In germline, CDR1 is SNHLY, CDR2 FYNNEI. Between the trimmed V and J ends, which lost 10 bases and 4 bases, there was a span of 14 bases. The CDR3 is CAIGGGLGANVLTF. In DNA form, the CDR3 reads TGTGCCATCGGAGGGGGGCTAGGGGCCAACGTCCTGACTTTC.

This rearrangement joins TRBV18 to TRBJ2-3, with 8 bases matching TRBD1. Germline CDR1 and CDR2: KGHSH and LQKENI. There are 14 residues in the CDR3. J lost 6 bases, V lost 5 bases, and 7 bases had no gene match. Here the CDR3 reads CASSSGQGSDTQYF. In DNA form, the CDR3 reads TGTGCCAGCTCATCCGGACAGGGAAGTGATACGCAGTATTTT.

The chain joins TRBV5-4 to TRBJ2-3; D gene ambiguous. Trimming cost V 0 bases and J 6 bases, with 11 bases left between them. In germline, CDR1 is SGHNT, CDR2 YYREEE (reference sequence). The CDR3 runs to 14 residues. The CDR3 region has the DNA TGTGCCAGCAGCTTGGACCCCAGGAGCGATACGCAGTATTTT. This encodes CASSLDPRSDTQYF.

There are a few counts of this clone. This chain joins TRBV27 and TRBJ1-1; D perhaps matches TRBD1 (5 bases). Trimming removed 4 bases at V and 10 bases at J, with 10 bases between. The V gene's germline CDR1 is MNHEY and CDR2 SMNVEV (reference sequence). This CDR3 contains 11 residues. The CDR3 protein is CASSSQGVAFF. In nucleotides, the CDR3 is TGTGCCAGCAGTTCTCAGGGAGTAGCTTTCTTT.

The chain couples TRBV19 to TRBJ1-5; the match to TRBD1 covers 11 bases. Per the germline V gene, CDR1 is LNHDA and CDR2 is SQIVND (reference sequence). Trimming at V came to 0 bases and at J to 7 bases, leaving 2 bases not matched to a gene. This CDR3 contains 15 residues. The CDR3 here is CASSIDRDRGQPQHF. DNA of the CDR3: TGTGCCAGTAGTATAGATAGGGACAGGGGGCAGCCCCAGCATTTT.

The chain joins TRBV4-3 to TRBJ2-5; D perhaps matches TRBD2 (5 bases). Germline CDR1 is LGHNA and CDR2 is YSLEER. The V end was cut by 0 bases, the J end by 3 bases, with 14 bases between. The CDR3 runs to 16 residues. For the CDR3, the DNA is TGCGCCAGCAGCCAAGATTTTAATCGAGGGAAAGAGACCCAGTACTTC. This codes for CASSQDFNRGKETQYF.

The chain employs TRBV14 and TRBJ2-1; D is ambiguous. CDR3 size: 13 residues. The germline V and J ends were trimmed by 1 base and 13 bases, with 14 bases remaining between them. CDR1 and CDR2 from the germline V gene are SGHDN and FVKESK. Here the CDR3 DNA reads TGTGCCAGCAGCCAAGTTGCACAGACCCCACAGTTCTTC. Encoded protein: CASSQVAQTPQFF.

This clone was picked up one time. This chain uses TRBV7-8 with TRBJ2-3; perhaps TRBD1 as D (6 bases). Germline assignment: CDR1 SGHVS and CDR2 FQNEAQ. The length of the CDR3 is 16 residues. Trimming cost V 6 bases and J 4 bases, with 20 bases left between them. This chain's CDR3 is CASRETQGEGSDTQYF. The CDR3, as DNA: TGTGCCAGCAGGGAGACACAGGGAGAGGGTTCAGATACGCAGTATTTT. The entire variable domain, with the rest obtained from reference TRBV7-8 and TRBJ2-3, is as follows: GAGVSQSPRYKVAKRGQDVALRCDPISGHVSLFWYQQALGQGPEFLTYFQNEAQLDKSGLPSDRFFAERPEGSVSTLKIQRTQQEDSAVYLCASRETQGEGSDTQYFGPGTRLTVL.

V is TRBV30 and J is TRBJ1-2, with D tentatively TRBD1 (5 bases). CDR1 GTSNPN and CDR2 SVGIG come from the germline V gene (reference sequence). The CDR3 runs to 12 residues. Trimming left V 4 bases short and J 10 bases short, with 16 bases between. The CDR3 sequence: CAWTGVGFSYTF. CDR3 coding DNA: TGTGCCTGGACGGGGGTAGGCTTTTCCTACACCTTC.

The chain employs TRBV7-9 and TRBJ2-3, with D uncertain. The CDR3 runs 14 residues. Trimming shortened V by 1 base and J by 1 base, and 6 bases separated the two germline ends. Per germline, CDR1 SEHNR and CDR2 FQNEAQ (reference sequence). The CDR3 here is CASSLDKGTDTQYF. DNA of the CDR3: TGTGCCAGCAGCTTAGACAAGGGCACAGATACGCAGTATTTT.

This clone occurred a few times. This chain joins TRBV18 and TRBJ1-5; D is perhaps TRBD1 (6 bases). This CDR3 is 18 amino acids long. In germline, CDR1 is KGHSH, CDR2 LQKENI. V lost 2 bases, J lost 6 bases, and 23 bases lay in between. The CDR3 region has the DNA TGTGCCAGCTCACCAACACCGATCGGGACATATTGGTCTCAGCCCCAGCATTTT. This sequence encodes CASSPTPIGTYWSQPQHF.

CDR3 sequence reads: CASSQITSGGTSYEQYF. The DNA for the CDR3 is TGCGCCAGCAGCCAAATCACTAGCGGGGGTACCTCCTACGAGCAGTACTTC. The chain carries TRBV4-1 and TRBJ2-7; 11 bases agree with TRBD2. This CDR3 is built from 17 residues. The junction had 6 bases not matched to a gene; V was cut back by 2 bases and J by 0 bases. CDR1 MGHRA and CDR2 YSYEKL come from the germline V gene.

The count of this clone is one. The V and J genes are TRBV6-5 and TRBJ2-3; D is ambiguous. The CDR3 contains 11 residues. Germline lookup yields CDR1 MNHEY and CDR2 SVGAGI. Trimming pared 6 bases from V and 0 bases from J, leaving 1 base between. The CDR3 sequence: CASRSTDTQYF. The CDR3 bases are TGTGCCAGCAGGAGCACAGATACGCAGTATTTT.

The chain is built from TRBV13 and TRBJ2-2; TRBD1 is a possible D gene (5 bases). The CDR3 length is 17 residues. Germline V CDR1 and CDR2: PRHDT, FYEKMQ (reference sequence). With 5 bases removed from V and 0 bases from J, the gap between germline ends came to 16 bases. As DNA, the CDR3 is TGTGCCAGCAGCAAATTGGACACCCACTCGAACACCGGGGAGCTGTTTTTT. Amino acids: CASSKLDTHSNTGELFF.

This chain connects TRBV30 to TRBJ2-1, with D unresolved. This CDR3 is built from 13 residues. Trimming pared 2 bases from V and 4 bases from J, leaving 9 bases between. Germline CDR1 reads GTSNPN; CDR2 reads SVGIG (reference sequence). The CDR3 protein is CAWSPDLYNEQFF. CDR3 in DNA: TGTGCCTGGAGTCCGGACCTTTACAATGAGCAGTTCTTC.

This chain joins TRBV29-1 and TRBJ1-1; no definite D call. The CDR3 contains 11 residues. Per germline, CDR1 SQVTM and CDR2 ANQGSEA. Trimming pared 1 base from V and 6 bases from J, leaving 6 bases between. The CDR3 here is CSVEGGAEAFF. Here the CDR3 DNA reads TGCAGCGTTGAAGGTGGGGCTGAAGCTTTCTTT.

J is TRBJ1-2 and V is TRBV2; 8 bases fit TRBD1. The CDR3 extends over 14 amino acids. V lost 2 bases to trimming and J lost 6 bases; unmatched junction nucleotides: 5. The V gene's germline CDR1 is SNHLY and CDR2 FYNNEI. CDR3 amino acids: CASSENEGQDGYTF. The CDR3, as DNA: TGTGCCAGCAGTGAAAATGAGGGACAGGATGGCTACACCTTC.

V and J are TRBV28 and TRBJ2-5; D unresolved. V was cut by 4 bases and J by 2 bases, with 14 bases left in between. This CDR3 comprises 15 residues. The germline gives CDR1 MDHEN, CDR2 SYDVKM. CDR3 coding DNA: TGTGCCAGCAGTTCCCTTTCGGCGGCACAAGAGACCCAGTACTTC. Its translation: CASSSLSAAQETQYF.

The chain has TRBV7-2 and TRBJ2-5; 8 positions match TRBD1. Losses at the gene ends were 4 bases for V and 2 bases for J; bases not matched to a gene: 3. Germline V gene lookup returns CDR1 SGHTA and CDR2 FQGNSA. This CDR3 comprises 14 residues. The CDR3 sequence: CASSWTGTQETQYF. Written as DNA, the CDR3 is TGTGCCAGCAGCTGGACAGGGACTCAAGAGACCCAGTACTTC.

This clone was recorded a few times. This chain's CDR3 is CASSPLSVLGIEAFF. CDR3 DNA sequence: TGTGCCAGCTCACCACTCTCCGTTCTGGGCATTGAAGCTTTCTTT. V usage is TRBV18 and J usage is TRBJ1-1; D uncertain. The CDR3 runs to 15 residues. Germline V gives CDR1 KGHSH, CDR2 LQKENI. V was trimmed by 1 base and J by 7 bases, leaving 16 bases between them.